The 11 T cell receptor beta chains reported below all come from one sample, sequenced in a study of post-analysis software for immune sequencing data. These receptors have no known antigen. Study-wide points: The study found TRBV5-6, TRBV5-1 and TRBV20-1 among roughly 5 TRBV segments more frequent in patients than controls.

Prepared libraries of TCR beta cDNA carried unique molecular identifiers. TCRdb re-called the PCR reads with MiXCR, one entry per CDR3 protein. The top ten clones hold around 0.56% of a sample with approximately 730,000 distinct CDR3 sequences, about 27% of them seen once. The sample taken for sequencing was blood. The receptors here all came from a girl between 10 and 17 years old with multiple sclerosis.

This clonotype was picked up a small number of times. This rearrangement joins TRBV7-2 to TRBJ2-3; D is undetermined. The CDR3 is 14 amino acids. V was cut by 5 bases and J by 8 bases, with 17 bases left in between. Germline V lookup: CDR1 SGHTA, CDR2 FQGNSA. The CDR3, as DNA: TGTGCCAGCAGCCCGGTGAGGACGAGTTCTACGCAGTATTTT. Translating gives CASSPVRTSSTQYF.

V gene TRBV7-2 combines with J gene TRBJ2-5; 7 nucleotides agree with TRBD2. CDR3 size: 15 residues. Per germline, CDR1 SGHTA and CDR2 FQGNSA. V shed 5 bases and J 11 bases; nucleotides not matched to a gene: 17. The chain's CDR3 is CASSPTSRSGDEQYF. CDR3 in DNA: TGTGCCAGCAGCCCGACTAGCCGGAGTGGGGATGAGCAGTACTTC.

This clonotype was observed a few times. V is TRBV20-1 and J is TRBJ2-5; a weak D match, TRBD2 (5 bases). Trimming left V 6 bases short and J 5 bases short, with 10 bases between. This CDR3 has 11 amino acids. Germline V gene data show CDR1 as DFQATT and CDR2 as SNEGSKA (reference sequence). The CDR3 here is CSAGIAETQYF. CDR3 DNA: TGCAGTGCGGGGATAGCGGAGACCCAGTACTTC.

The rearrangement joins TRBV5-4 to TRBJ2-1, with 7 positions matching TRBD2. J gave up 6 bases and V 3 bases, and 6 bases lay outside the gene matches. The CDR3 totals 14 residues. Germline V lookup: CDR1 SGHNT, CDR2 YYREEE (reference sequence). CDR3: CASSWDYIINEQFF. CDR3 bases: TGTGCCAGCAGCTGGGACTATATAATCAATGAGCAGTTCTTC.

The chain recombines TRBV5-8 with TRBJ1-1, with D unresolved. V gave up 3 bases and J gave up 6 bases, with 6 bases separating them. CDR1 and CDR2 (germline): SGHTS, YDEGEE. The CDR3 covers 11 residues. CDR3 sequence: CASSWRAEAFF. The CDR3 DNA reads TGTGCCAGCAGCTGGAGGGCTGAAGCTTTCTTT.

The gene calls are TRBV2 and TRBJ2-4, with 12 bases aligning to TRBD2. The CDR3 length is 16 residues. CDR1 and CDR2 from the germline V gene are SNHLY and FYNNEI. Trimming at V came to 6 bases and at J to 8 bases, leaving 11 bases not matched to a gene. The CDR3 DNA is TGTGCCAGCAGGGACCTAGCGGGGGGGATTCGAGACATTCAGTACTTC. Its translation: CASRDLAGGIRDIQYF.

This chain joins TRBV7-2 and TRBJ2-5; 10 bases line up with TRBD2. The CDR3 is made up of 16 amino acids. V was pared by 1 base and J by 5 bases, with 7 bases of the junction left unmatched. Germline assignment: CDR1 SGHTA and CDR2 FQGNSA. The CDR3 reads CASSLVGLAVGETQYF. The CDR3 nucleotides are TGTGCCAGCAGCTTAGTAGGACTAGCGGTGGGGGAGACCCAGTACTTC.

On this clonotype itself: This may be a read error, as it is one base from a much larger clone. The chain couples TRBV6-4 to TRBJ2-1, with D possibly being TRBD1 (5 bases). The CDR3 runs to 13 residues. Per the germline V gene, CDR1 is MRHNA and CDR2 is SNTAGT. The germline V and J ends were trimmed by 6 bases and 8 bases, with 14 bases remaining between them. CDR3 nucleotides: TGTGCCAGCAGGGCCGAAGCAGGGTATGAGCAGTTCTTC. Protein: CASRAEAGYEQFF.

The rearrangement joins TRBV28 to TRBJ2-1; TRBD1 is a possible D gene (5 bases). This CDR3 contains 15 residues. Between the trimmed V and J ends, which lost 5 bases and 7 bases, there was a span of 18 bases. Germline V gene data show CDR1 as MDHEN and CDR2 as SYDVKM. The CDR3 coding sequence is TGTGCCAGCAGTCGCGACAGCGAAACTGGGAATGAGCAGTTCTTC. As protein: CASSRDSETGNEQFF.

A few counts support this clonotype. The rearrangement uses TRBV6-2 or TRBV6-3 and TRBJ2-7, with 8 bases identical to TRBD2. Germline CDR1 MNHEY, CDR2 SVGEGT. This CDR3 spans 18 amino acids. Losses at the gene ends were 6 bases for V and 1 base for J; bases not matched to a gene: 17. This CDR3 reads CASSLVLLSGEPSYEQYF. For the CDR3, the DNA is TGTGCCAGCAGCCTTGTTCTCCTTAGCGGGGAACCTTCCTACGAGCAGTACTTC.

This chain uses TRBV20-1 with TRBJ2-3, with D unresolved. Germline CDR1 DFQATT, CDR2 SNEGSKA (reference sequence). The CDR3 sequence is 14 residues long. V was trimmed by 5 bases and J by 4 bases, leaving 16 bases between them. CDR3 loop: CSARGPAMADTQYF. The DNA for the CDR3 is TGCAGTGCTCGAGGACCAGCGATGGCAGATACGCAGTATTTT.